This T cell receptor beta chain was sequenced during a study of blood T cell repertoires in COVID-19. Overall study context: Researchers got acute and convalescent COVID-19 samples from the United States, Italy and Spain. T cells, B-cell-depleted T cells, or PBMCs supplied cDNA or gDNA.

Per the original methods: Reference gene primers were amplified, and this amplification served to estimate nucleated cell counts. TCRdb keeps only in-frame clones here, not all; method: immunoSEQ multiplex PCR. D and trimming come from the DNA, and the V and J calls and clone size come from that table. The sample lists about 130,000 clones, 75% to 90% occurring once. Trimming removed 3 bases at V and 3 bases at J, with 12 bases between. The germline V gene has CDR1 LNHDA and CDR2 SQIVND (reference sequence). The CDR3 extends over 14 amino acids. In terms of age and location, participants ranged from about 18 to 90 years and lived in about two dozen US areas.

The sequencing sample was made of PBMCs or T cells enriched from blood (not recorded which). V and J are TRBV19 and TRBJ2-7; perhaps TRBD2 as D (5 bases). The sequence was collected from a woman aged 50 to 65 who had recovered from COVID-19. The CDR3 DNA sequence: TGTGCCAGTAGTATCATCCCGGGGATCTACGAGCAGTACTTC. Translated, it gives CASSIIPGIYEQYF.